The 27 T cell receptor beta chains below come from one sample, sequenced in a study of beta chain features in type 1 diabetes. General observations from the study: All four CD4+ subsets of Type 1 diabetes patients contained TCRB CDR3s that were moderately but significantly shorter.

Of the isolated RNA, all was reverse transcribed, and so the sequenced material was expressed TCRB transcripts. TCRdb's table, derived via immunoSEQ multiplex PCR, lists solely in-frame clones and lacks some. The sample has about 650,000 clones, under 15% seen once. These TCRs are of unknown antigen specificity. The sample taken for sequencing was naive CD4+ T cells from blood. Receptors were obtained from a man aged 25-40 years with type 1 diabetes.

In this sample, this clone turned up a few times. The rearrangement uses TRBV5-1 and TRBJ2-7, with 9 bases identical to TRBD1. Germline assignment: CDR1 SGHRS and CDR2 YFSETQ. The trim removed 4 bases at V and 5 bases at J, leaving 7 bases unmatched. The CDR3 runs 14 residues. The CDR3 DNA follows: TGCGCCAGCAGCCGGACAGGGGAAGTCGACGAGCAGTACTTC. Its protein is CASSRTGEVDEQYF.

CDR3: CATRETGTYGYTF. In DNA, the CDR3 is TGTGCCACCAGGGAAACAGGGACCTATGGCTACACCTTC. The chain carries TRBV15 and TRBJ1-2; TRBD1 is a possible D gene (6 bases). The CDR3 is made up of 13 amino acids. Between the trimmed V and J ends, which lost 6 bases and 4 bases, there was a span of 12 bases. In germline, CDR1 is LNHNV, CDR2 YYDKDF (reference sequence).

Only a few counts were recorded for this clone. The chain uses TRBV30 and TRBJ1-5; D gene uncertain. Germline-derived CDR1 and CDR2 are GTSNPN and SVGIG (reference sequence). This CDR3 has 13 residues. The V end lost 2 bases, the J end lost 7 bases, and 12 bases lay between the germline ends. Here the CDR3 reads CAWSYGGWQPQHF. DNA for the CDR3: TGTGCCTGGAGTTATGGAGGATGGCAGCCCCAGCATTTT.

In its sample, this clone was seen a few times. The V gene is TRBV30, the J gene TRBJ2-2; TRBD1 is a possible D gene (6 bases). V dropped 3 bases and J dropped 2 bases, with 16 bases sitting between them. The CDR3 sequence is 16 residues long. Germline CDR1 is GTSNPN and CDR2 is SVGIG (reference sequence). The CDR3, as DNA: TGTGCCTGGAGCATGACAGGAGACAGTAACACCGGGGAGCTGTTTTTT. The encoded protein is CAWSMTGDSNTGELFF. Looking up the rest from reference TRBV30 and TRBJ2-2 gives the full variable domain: SQTIHQWPATLVQPVGSPLSLECTVEGTSNPNLYWYRQAAGRGLQLLFYSVGIGQISSEVPQNLSASRPQDRQFILSSKKLLLSDSGFYLCAWSMTGDSNTGELFFGEGSRLTVL.

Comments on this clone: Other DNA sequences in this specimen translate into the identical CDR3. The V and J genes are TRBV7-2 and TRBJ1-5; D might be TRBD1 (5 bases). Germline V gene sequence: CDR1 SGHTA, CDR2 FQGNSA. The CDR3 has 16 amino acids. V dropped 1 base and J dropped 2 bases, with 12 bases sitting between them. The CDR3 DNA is TGTGCCAGCAGCTTAGTCGGGGCTTCGGGCAATCAGCCCCAGCATTTT. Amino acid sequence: CASSLVGASGNQPQHF.

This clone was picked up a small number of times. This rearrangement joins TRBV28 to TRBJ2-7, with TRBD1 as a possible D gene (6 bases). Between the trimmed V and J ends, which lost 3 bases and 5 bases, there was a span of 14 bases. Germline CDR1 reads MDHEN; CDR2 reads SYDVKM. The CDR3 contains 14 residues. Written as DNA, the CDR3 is TGTGCCAGCAGTTTGCCTACAGGGATCCACGAGCAGTACTTC. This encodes CASSLPTGIHEQYF.

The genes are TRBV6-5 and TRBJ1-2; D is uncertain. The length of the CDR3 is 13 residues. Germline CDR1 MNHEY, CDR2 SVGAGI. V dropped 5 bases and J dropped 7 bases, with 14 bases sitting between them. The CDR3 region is CASSLAGAGGYTF. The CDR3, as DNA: TGTGCCAGCAGTCTCGCGGGCGCGGGTGGCTACACCTTC.

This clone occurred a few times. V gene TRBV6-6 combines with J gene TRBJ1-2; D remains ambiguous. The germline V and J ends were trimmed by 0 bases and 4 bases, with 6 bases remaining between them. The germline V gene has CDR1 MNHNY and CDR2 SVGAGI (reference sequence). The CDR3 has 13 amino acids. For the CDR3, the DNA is TGTGCCAGCAGTTACTCGTGGCGCTATGGCTACACCTTC. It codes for CASSYSWRYGYTF.

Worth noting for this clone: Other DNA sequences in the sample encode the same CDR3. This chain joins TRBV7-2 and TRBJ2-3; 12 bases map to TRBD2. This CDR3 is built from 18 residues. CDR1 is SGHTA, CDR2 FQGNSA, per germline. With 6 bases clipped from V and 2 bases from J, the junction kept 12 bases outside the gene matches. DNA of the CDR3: TGTGCCAGCAGTTTCCCAGGACTAGCGGGGAGTAACACAGATACGCAGTATTTT. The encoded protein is CASSFPGLAGSNTDTQYF.

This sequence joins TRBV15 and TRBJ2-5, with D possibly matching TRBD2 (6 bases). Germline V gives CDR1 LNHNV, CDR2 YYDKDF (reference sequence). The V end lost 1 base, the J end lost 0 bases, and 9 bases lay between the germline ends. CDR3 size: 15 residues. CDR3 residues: CATSRGRDYQETQYF. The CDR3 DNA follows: TGTGCCACCAGCAGAGGAAGGGACTACCAAGAGACCCAGTACTTC. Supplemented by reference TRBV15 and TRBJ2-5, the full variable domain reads DAMVIQNPRYQVTQFGKPVTLSCSQTLNHNVMYWYQQKSSQAPKLLFHYYDKDFNNEADTPDNFQSRRPNTSFCFLDIRSPGLGDTAMYLCATSRGRDYQETQYFGPGTRLLVL.

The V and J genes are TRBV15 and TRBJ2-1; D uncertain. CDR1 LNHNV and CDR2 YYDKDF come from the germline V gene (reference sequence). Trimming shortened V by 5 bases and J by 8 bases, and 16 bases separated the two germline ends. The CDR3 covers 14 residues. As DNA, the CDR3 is TGTGCCACCAGCTTGAAAGCCCCTCCCGATGAGCAGTTCTTC. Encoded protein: CATSLKAPPDEQFF.

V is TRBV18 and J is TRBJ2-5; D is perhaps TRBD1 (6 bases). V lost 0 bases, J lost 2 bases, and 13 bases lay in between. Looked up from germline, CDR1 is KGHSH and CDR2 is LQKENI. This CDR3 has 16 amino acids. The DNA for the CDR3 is TGTGCCAGCTCACCACCAAACAGGGCATCTCAAGAGACCCAGTACTTC. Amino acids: CASSPPNRASQETQYF. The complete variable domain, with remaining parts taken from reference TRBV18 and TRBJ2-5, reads NAGVMQNPRHLVRRRGQEARLRCSPMKGHSHVYWYRQLPEEGLKFMVYLQKENIIDESGMPKERFSAEFPKEGPSILRIQQVVRGDSAAYFCASSPPNRASQETQYFGPGTRLLVL.

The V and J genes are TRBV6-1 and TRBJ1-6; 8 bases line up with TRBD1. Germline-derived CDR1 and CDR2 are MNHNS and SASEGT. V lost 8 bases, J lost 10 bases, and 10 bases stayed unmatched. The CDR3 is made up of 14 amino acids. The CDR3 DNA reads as TGTGCCAGCTCCTTGGGACAGGTGGGCTCACCCCTCCACTTT. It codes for CASSLGQVGSPLHF.

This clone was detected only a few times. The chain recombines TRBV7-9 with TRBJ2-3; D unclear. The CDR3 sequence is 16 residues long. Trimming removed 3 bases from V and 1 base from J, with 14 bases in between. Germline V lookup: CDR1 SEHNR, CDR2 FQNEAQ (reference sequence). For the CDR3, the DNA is TGTGCCAGCAGCTTCGGACCTGAGCCCGGCACAGATACGCAGTATTTT. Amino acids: CASSFGPEPGTDTQYF.

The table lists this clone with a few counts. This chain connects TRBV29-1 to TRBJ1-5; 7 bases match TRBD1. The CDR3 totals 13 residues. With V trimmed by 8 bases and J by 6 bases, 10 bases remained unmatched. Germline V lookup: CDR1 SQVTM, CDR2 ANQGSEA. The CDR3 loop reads CSPPTGFSQPQHF. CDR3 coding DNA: TGCAGCCCACCGACAGGGTTCAGTCAGCCCCAGCATTTT.

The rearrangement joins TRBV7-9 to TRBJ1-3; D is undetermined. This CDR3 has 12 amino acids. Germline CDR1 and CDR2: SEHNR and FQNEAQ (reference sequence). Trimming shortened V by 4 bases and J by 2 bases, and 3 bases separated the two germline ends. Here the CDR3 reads CASSSTGNTIYF. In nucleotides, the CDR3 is TGTGCCAGCAGCTCCACTGGAAACACCATATATTTT. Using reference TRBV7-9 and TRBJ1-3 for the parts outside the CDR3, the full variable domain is DTGVSQNPRHKITKRGQNVTFRCDPISEHNRLYWYRQTLGQGPEFLTYFQNEAQLEKSRLLSDRFSAERPKGSFSTLEIQRTEQGDSAMYLCASSSTGNTIYFGEGSWLTVV.

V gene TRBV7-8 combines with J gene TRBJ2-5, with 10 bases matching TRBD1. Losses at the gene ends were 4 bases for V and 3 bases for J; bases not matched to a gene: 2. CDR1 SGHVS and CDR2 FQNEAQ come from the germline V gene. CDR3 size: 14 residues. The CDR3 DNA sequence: TGTGCCAGCAGCTCCGGACAGGGGGAAGAGACCCAGTACTTC. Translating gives CASSSGQGEETQYF. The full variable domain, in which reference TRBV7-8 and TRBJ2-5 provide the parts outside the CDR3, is GAGVSQSPRYKVAKRGQDVALRCDPISGHVSLFWYQQALGQGPEFLTYFQNEAQLDKSGLPSDRFFAERPEGSVSTLKIQRTQQEDSAVYLCASSSGQGEETQYFGPGTRLLVL.

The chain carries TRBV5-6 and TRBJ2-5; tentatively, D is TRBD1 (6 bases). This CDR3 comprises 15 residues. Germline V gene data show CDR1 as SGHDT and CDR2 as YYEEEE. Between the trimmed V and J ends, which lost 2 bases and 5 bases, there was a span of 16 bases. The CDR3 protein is CASSLLQGQGETQYF. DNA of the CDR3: TGTGCCAGCAGCTTACTACAGGGTCAGGGGGAGACCCAGTACTTC.

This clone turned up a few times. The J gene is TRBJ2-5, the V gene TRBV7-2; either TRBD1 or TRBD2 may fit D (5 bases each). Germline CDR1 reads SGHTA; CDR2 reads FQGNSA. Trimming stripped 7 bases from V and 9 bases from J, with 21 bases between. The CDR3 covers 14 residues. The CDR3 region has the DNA TGTGCCAGCACCTCCGGGGCCGCCTCGGTAGCCCAGTACTTC. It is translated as CASTSGAASVAQYF.

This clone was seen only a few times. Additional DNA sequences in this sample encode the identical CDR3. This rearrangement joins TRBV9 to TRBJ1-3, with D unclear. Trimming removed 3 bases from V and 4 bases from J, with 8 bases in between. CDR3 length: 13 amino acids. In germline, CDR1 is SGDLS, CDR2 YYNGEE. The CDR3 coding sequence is TGTGCCAGCAGCGCCCCCGGGGGAAACACCATATATTTT. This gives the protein CASSAPGGNTIYF.

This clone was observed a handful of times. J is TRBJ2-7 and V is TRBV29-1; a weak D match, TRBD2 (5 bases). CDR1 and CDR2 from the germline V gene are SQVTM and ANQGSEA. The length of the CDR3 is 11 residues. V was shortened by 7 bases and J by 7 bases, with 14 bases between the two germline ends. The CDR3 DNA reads TGCAGCGGAGGGTCCCCGAGAGAGCAGTACTTC. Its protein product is CSGGSPREQYF.

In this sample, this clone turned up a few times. The CDR3, as DNA: TGTGCCAGCATGACCTCTGGGGCCAACGTCCTGACTTTC. This gives the protein CASMTSGANVLTF. The chain carries TRBV2 and TRBJ2-6; D is unclear. V was clipped by 7 bases and J by 0 bases, with 4 bases between them. This CDR3 comprises 13 residues. In germline, CDR1 is SNHLY, CDR2 FYNNEI.

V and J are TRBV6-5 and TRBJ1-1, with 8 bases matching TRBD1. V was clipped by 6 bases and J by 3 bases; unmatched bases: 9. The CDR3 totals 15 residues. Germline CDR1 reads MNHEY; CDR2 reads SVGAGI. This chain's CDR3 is CASSLDRGRDTEAFF. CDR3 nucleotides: TGTGCCAGCAGCCTCGACAGGGGCCGGGACACTGAAGCTTTCTTT.

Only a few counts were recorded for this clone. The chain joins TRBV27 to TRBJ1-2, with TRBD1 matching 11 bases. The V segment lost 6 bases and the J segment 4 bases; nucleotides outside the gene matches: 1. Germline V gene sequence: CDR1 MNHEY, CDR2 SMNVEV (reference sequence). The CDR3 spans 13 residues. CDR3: CASRGTGGYGYTF. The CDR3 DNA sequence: TGTGCCAGCAGGGGGACAGGGGGCTATGGCTACACCTTC.

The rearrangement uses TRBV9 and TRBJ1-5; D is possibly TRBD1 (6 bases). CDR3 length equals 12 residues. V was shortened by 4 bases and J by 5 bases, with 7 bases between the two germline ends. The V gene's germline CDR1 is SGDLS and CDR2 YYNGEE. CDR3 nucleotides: TGTGCCAGCAGCCCAGGGGATCAGCCCCAGCATTTT. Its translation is CASSPGDQPQHF.

CDR3: CASSLYGEGEQYF. Written as DNA, the CDR3 is TGTGCCAGCAGCTTGTACGGAGAGGGCGAGCAGTACTTC. This sequence joins TRBV7-9 and TRBJ2-7, with a tentative D call TRBD2 (5 bases). Germline CDR1 and CDR2: SEHNR and FQNEAQ (reference sequence). Deletions cut 3 bases from V and 6 bases from J, with 12 bases between. The CDR3 loop spans 13 amino acids.

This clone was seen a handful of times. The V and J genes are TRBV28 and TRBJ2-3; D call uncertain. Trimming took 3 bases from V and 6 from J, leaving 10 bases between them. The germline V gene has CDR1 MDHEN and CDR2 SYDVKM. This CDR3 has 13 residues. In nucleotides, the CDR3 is TGTGCCAGCAGTTTCCAGGTCAGGGATACGCAGTATTTT. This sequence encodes CASSFQVRDTQYF.